Each of the 29 T cell receptor beta chains below was sequenced from the same sample in a study of cytomegalovirus exposure and HLA in healthy donors. Vbeta (60) and Jbeta (13) primers were used in the PCR. Profiling relied on immunoSEQ multiplex PCR, and the TCRdb table lists in-frame clones only, not all of them. This table has around 150,000 clones, approximately 85% appearing once. Sequenced input: PBMCs. The origin of the receptors is a man over 45 in good health and CMV-seropositive.

The chain joins TRBV5-1 to TRBJ2-7; possibly TRBD1 for D (6 bases). Germline V gene lookup returns CDR1 SGHRS and CDR2 YFSETQ. Trimming pared 0 bases from V and 3 bases from J, leaving 13 bases between. The CDR3 runs to 15 residues. The CDR3 sequence is CASSLGGTNFYEQYF. Written as DNA, the CDR3 is TGCGCCAGCAGCTTGGGGGGGACAAACTTCTACGAGCAGTACTTC.

This clone has only a few counts. The V gene is TRBV7-2, the J gene TRBJ2-2, with 14 bases matching TRBD2. The CDR3 is 16 amino acids. Germline V gene data show CDR1 as SGHTA and CDR2 as FQGNSA. The V segment lost 3 bases and the J segment 7 bases; nucleotides outside the gene matches: 4. In DNA form, the CDR3 reads TGTGCCAGCAGCTTTGGACTAGCGGGAGGATACGGGGAGCTGTTTTTT. It is translated as CASSFGLAGGYGELFF.

This clone was recorded only once. The CDR3 DNA sequence: TGCGCCAGCAGCCCTCTCCCGGGACAGGGGCTGGGAGCGGGAGACGAGCAGTACTTC. This translates into CASSPLPGQGLGAGDEQYF. The rearrangement links TRBV5-1 to TRBJ2-5; 10 nucleotides line up with TRBD1. The J call is uncertain, as TRBJ2-7 better fits the DNA end. Germline V gene sequence: CDR1 SGHRS, CDR2 YFSETQ. The CDR3 is 19 amino acids.

The gene calls are TRBV7-9 and TRBJ2-7, with TRBD2 identical over 12 bases. The CDR3 has 15 amino acids. CDR1 and CDR2 (germline): SEHNR, FQNEAQ (reference sequence). The V gene end was trimmed by 1 base and the J gene end by 4 bases; junction bases not matched to a gene: 2. DNA of the CDR3: TGTGCCAGCAGCTTAGGAGGACTAGCGGGATACGAGCAGTACTTC. Protein product: CASSLGGLAGYEQYF.

This chain connects TRBV5-1 to TRBJ2-1, with D possibly matching TRBD2 (6 bases). V was cut by 4 bases and J by 9 bases, with 14 bases left in between. Germline CDR1 is SGHRS and CDR2 is YFSETQ. There are 13 residues in the CDR3. CDR3 coding DNA: TGCGCCAGCAGCCCTGGGACTCCGATTGAGCAGTTCTTC. It is translated as CASSPGTPIEQFF.

The genes are TRBV18 and TRBJ2-3; possibly TRBD2 for D (5 bases). Germline assignment: CDR1 KGHSH and CDR2 LQKENI. This CDR3 spans 14 amino acids. Deletions cut 1 base from V and 6 bases from J, with 11 bases between. CDR3 sequence: CASSPRTRADTQYF. CDR3 bases: TGTGCCAGCTCACCACGCACTAGGGCGGATACGCAGTATTTT.

V gene TRBV18 combines with J gene TRBJ1-1; the D is unclear. The CDR3 runs 11 residues. V was clipped by 3 bases and J by 5 bases, with 4 bases between them. CDR1 is KGHSH and CDR2 is LQKENI in the germline V gene. The CDR3: CASSPETEAFF. As DNA, the CDR3 is TGTGCCAGCTCACCGGAGACTGAAGCTTTCTTT.

The chain carries TRBV5-1 and TRBJ2-2, with no clear D. The CDR3 totals 15 residues. Trimming stripped 1 base from V and 2 bases from J, with 9 bases between. The V gene's germline CDR1 is SGHRS and CDR2 YFSETQ. CDR3 loop: CASSLTQTNTGELFF. Here the CDR3 DNA reads TGCGCCAGCAGCTTGACTCAAACTAACACCGGGGAGCTGTTTTTT.

The chain employs TRBV28 and TRBJ1-4, with D tentatively TRBD1 (6 bases). V was trimmed by 1 base and J by 5 bases, leaving 8 bases between them. Germline assignment: CDR1 MDHEN and CDR2 SYDVKM. The CDR3 runs 14 residues. The CDR3 coding sequence is TGTGCCAGCAGTTTATTCGGACAGAATGAAAAACTGTTTTTT. This gives the protein CASSLFGQNEKLFF.

The rearrangement links TRBV5-6 to TRBJ2-5; D possibly corresponds to TRBD2 (6 bases). The end of the DNA fits TRBJ2-7 better, so the J call may be wrong. CDR3 length: 15 amino acids. The V gene's germline CDR1 is SGHDT and CDR2 YYEEEE. CDR3 region: CASSWDSKGSYEQYF. CDR3 nucleotides: TGTGCCAGCAGCTGGGACTCTAAAGGCTCCTACGAGCAGTACTTC.

This chain connects TRBV30 to TRBJ2-1; 7 bases align to TRBD2. The CDR3 is made up of 14 amino acids. Per germline, CDR1 GTSNPN and CDR2 SVGIG (reference sequence). J lost 5 bases, V lost 2 bases, and 6 bases had no gene match. CDR3 residues: CAWSFLADNNEQFF. Here the CDR3 DNA reads TGTGCCTGGAGTTTTCTAGCGGATAACAATGAGCAGTTCTTC.

This clone was observed a few times. The CDR3 nucleotides read TGTGCCACCATCGAGACGGCGGGGCGAGAGACCCAGTACTTC. Protein sequence: CATIETAGRETQYF. This chain uses TRBV10-3 with TRBJ2-5, with a possible D match to TRBD2 (6 bases). The CDR3 covers 14 residues. V lost 10 bases and J lost 4, with 19 bases in between. CDR1 is ENHRY and CDR2 is SYGVKD in the germline V gene.

This chain uses TRBV14 with TRBJ1-3; no clear D gene. The length of the CDR3 is 15 residues. Trimming removed 1 base at V and 0 bases at J, with 7 bases between. Germline V CDR1 and CDR2: SGHDN, FVKESK. As DNA, the CDR3 is TGTGCCAGCAGCCAAGGCCGGAGCTCTGGAAACACCATATATTTT. Residues: CASSQGRSSGNTIYF.

The chain uses TRBV6-1 and TRBJ2-5, with D possibly being TRBD2 (5 bases). This CDR3 is 11 amino acids long. V was shortened by 6 bases and J by 7 bases, with 9 bases between the two germline ends. CDR1 and CDR2 from the germline V gene are MNHNS and SASEGT. The CDR3 DNA sequence: TGTGCCAGCAGCGTCGCGGGGACCCAGTACTTC. This encodes CASSVAGTQYF.

As concerns this clone: An end of the junction does not agree with germline; a read error may underlie this. This chain connects TRBV5-1 to TRBJ1-2; the D gene is possibly TRBD1 (5 bases). Germline V gene sequence: CDR1 SGHRS, CDR2 YFSETQ. CDR3 length equals 15 residues. CDR3 in amino acids: CASGLASAGNYGYTF. CDR3 DNA: TGCGCCAGCGGCTTGGCCTCGGCAGGGAACTATGGCTACACCTTC.

The rearrangement links TRBV28 to TRBJ1-5, with 8 bases identical to TRBD1. CDR3 length: 15 residues. The germline V gene has CDR1 MDHEN and CDR2 SYDVKM. V lost 2 bases to trimming and J lost 5 bases; unmatched junction nucleotides: 5. CDR3: CASSLGQGADQPQHF. CDR3 coding DNA: TGTGCCAGCAGTTTAGGTCAGGGGGCCGATCAGCCCCAGCATTTT.

This sequence joins TRBV7-8 and TRBJ1-2, with a weak D call TRBD1 (5 bases). Germline CDR1 reads SGHVS; CDR2 reads FQNEAQ. Trimming left V 4 bases short and J 5 bases short, with 14 bases between. The CDR3 consists of 14 residues. CDR3: CASSSSTDHYGYTF. The CDR3 DNA reads TGTGCCAGCAGCTCCTCGACAGACCATTATGGCTACACCTTC. Based on the CDR3 plus reference TRBV7-8 and TRBJ1-2, the full variable domain is GAGVSQSPRYKVAKRGQDVALRCDPISGHVSLFWYQQALGQGPEFLTYFQNEAQLDKSGLPSDRFFAERPEGSVSTLKIQRTQQEDSAVYLCASSSSTDHYGYTFGSGTRLTVV.

The chain links TRBV15 to TRBJ2-5, with 7 bases aligning to TRBD2. Germline CDR1 reads LNHNV; CDR2 reads YYDKDF (reference sequence). CDR3 length: 16 amino acids. The ends lost 0 bases at V and 1 base at J; junction bases unmatched: 5. The CDR3 DNA is TGTGCCACCAGCAGAGAACCTAGCGGTGGCCAAGAGACCCAGTACTTC. It codes for CATSREPSGGQETQYF.

This sequence joins TRBV6-1 and TRBJ1-5, with 9 bases aligning to TRBD1. The CDR3 has 15 amino acids. Trimming removed 7 bases from V and 2 bases from J; junction bases left unmatched: 6. The germline V gene encodes CDR1 MNHNS and CDR2 SASEGT. As DNA, the CDR3 is TGTGCCAGCACTTGGACAGGGGCAGGCAATCAGCCCCAGCATTTT. Translation gives CASTWTGAGNQPQHF.

The V call is TRBV6-5, the J call TRBJ2-1; 11 positions agree with TRBD2. CDR1 and CDR2 (germline): MNHEY, SVGAGI. This CDR3 is 16 amino acids long. V gave up 2 bases and J gave up 8 bases; unmatched junction bases: 8. CDR3 loop: CASSYLTSGMVYEQFF. CDR3 nucleotide sequence: TGTGCCAGCAGTTACCTGACTAGCGGGATGGTCTATGAGCAGTTCTTC.

The rearrangement links TRBV5-1 to TRBJ1-6, with D perhaps matching TRBD1 (5 bases). The germline V gene has CDR1 SGHRS and CDR2 YFSETQ. The V end lost 0 bases, the J end lost 5 bases, and 9 bases lay between the germline ends. This CDR3 is built from 15 residues. The CDR3 DNA follows: TGCGCCAGCAGCTTGGAGGGGCCGGATAATTCACCCCTCCACTTT. It translates to CASSLEGPDNSPLHF.

The gene calls are TRBV18 and TRBJ1-3, with 12 bases identical to TRBD1. V was clipped by 0 bases and J by 5 bases; unmatched bases: 2. The CDR3 length is 16 residues. Germline loops: CDR1 KGHSH, CDR2 LQKENI. The CDR3 bases are TGTGCCAGCTCACCACCCGGGACAGGGGGCAGAAACACCATATATTTT. Residues: CASSPPGTGGRNTIYF.

V usage is TRBV28 and J usage is TRBJ2-5; TRBD1 is a possible D gene (5 bases). The germline V gene has CDR1 MDHEN and CDR2 SYDVKM. V shed 3 bases and J shed 5 bases, with 13 bases lying between them. This CDR3 region has 14 residues. CDR3 nucleotide sequence: TGTGCCAGCAGTTTCGACAGACCGTTGGAGACCCAGTACTTC. This encodes CASSFDRPLETQYF.

This clone was seen a few times. V is TRBV30 and J is TRBJ1-1; 12 bases fit TRBD1. Germline assignment: CDR1 GTSNPN and CDR2 SVGIG (reference sequence). The length of the CDR3 is 14 residues. The ends lost 4 bases at V and 12 bases at J; junction bases unmatched: 12. The CDR3 here is CAWKYTGTGGTSFF. Here the CDR3 DNA reads TGTGCCTGGAAATATACCGGGACAGGGGGCACATCTTTCTTT. The full variable domain, in which reference TRBV30 and TRBJ1-1 provide the parts outside the CDR3, is SQTIHQWPATLVQPVGSPLSLECTVEGTSNPNLYWYRQAAGRGLQLLFYSVGIGQISSEVPQNLSASRPQDRQFILSSKKLLLSDSGFYLCAWKYTGTGGTSFFGQGTRLTVV.

This chain joins TRBV5-6 and TRBJ2-7; 9 nucleotides agree with TRBD1. The CDR3 is 13 residues long. Germline V CDR1 and CDR2: SGHDT, YYEEEE. The junction had 1 base not matched to a gene; V was cut back by 2 bases and J by 4 bases. The CDR3 loop reads CASSFGTGYEQYF. Written as DNA, the CDR3 is TGTGCCAGCAGCTTCGGGACAGGGTACGAGCAGTACTTC.

The chain joins TRBV5-1 to TRBJ2-7; TRBD1 matches 7 bases. Germline CDR1 and CDR2: SGHRS and YFSETQ. The CDR3 has 15 residues. After removal of 4 bases from V and 0 bases from J, the junction contained 7 bases not matched to a gene. The CDR3, as DNA: TGCGCCAGCAGCCCTCGGACAGGAGCCTCCTACGAGCAGTACTTC. Translating it yields CASSPRTGASYEQYF.

The CDR3 region has the DNA TGCGCCAGCAGCCAGGGACTAGCGGGAGTTTACGAGCAGTACTTC. It specifies CASSQGLAGVYEQYF. J is TRBJ2-7 and V is TRBV10-1, with 14 nucleotides matching TRBD2. V lost 6 bases to trimming and J lost 4 bases; unmatched junction nucleotides: 5. The CDR3 consists of 15 residues. In germline, CDR1 is WNHNN, CDR2 SYGVQD (reference sequence).

This clone was detected only once. The V gene is TRBV10-3, the J gene TRBJ2-5, with a possible D match to TRBD2 (5 bases). With 0 bases removed from V and 5 bases from J, the gap between germline ends came to 13 bases. In germline, CDR1 is ENHRY, CDR2 SYGVKD. CDR3 length: 15 residues. CDR3 loop: CAISESRERGETQYF. The CDR3 region has the DNA TGTGCCATCAGTGAGTCGAGGGAAAGAGGGGAGACCCAGTACTTC.

This clone was observed once. The rearrangement uses TRBV6-5 and TRBJ1-5; D remains ambiguous. CDR3 length equals 15 residues. V shed 0 bases and J shed 3 bases, with 9 bases lying between them. Germline assignment: CDR1 MNHEY and CDR2 SVGAGI. CDR3 nucleotides: TGTGCCAGCAGTTACTCGAGAGGGTCCAATCAGCCCCAGCATTTT. It encodes CASSYSRGSNQPQHF.